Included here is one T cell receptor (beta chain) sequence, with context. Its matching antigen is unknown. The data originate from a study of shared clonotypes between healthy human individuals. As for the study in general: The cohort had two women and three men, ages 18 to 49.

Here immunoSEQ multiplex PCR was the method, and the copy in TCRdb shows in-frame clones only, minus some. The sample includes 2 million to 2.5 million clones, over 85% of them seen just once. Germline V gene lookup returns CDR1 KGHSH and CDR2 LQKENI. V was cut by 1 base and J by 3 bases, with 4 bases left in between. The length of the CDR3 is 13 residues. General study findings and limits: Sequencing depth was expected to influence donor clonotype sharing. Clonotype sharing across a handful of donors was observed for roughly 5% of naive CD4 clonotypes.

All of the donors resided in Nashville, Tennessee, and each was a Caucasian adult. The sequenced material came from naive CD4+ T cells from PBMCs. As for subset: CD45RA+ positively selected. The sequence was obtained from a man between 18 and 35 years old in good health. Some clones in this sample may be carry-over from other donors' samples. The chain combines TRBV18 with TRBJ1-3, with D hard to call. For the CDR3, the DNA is TGTGCCAGCTCACCACTAGATGGAAACACCATATATTTT. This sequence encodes CASSPLDGNTIYF.